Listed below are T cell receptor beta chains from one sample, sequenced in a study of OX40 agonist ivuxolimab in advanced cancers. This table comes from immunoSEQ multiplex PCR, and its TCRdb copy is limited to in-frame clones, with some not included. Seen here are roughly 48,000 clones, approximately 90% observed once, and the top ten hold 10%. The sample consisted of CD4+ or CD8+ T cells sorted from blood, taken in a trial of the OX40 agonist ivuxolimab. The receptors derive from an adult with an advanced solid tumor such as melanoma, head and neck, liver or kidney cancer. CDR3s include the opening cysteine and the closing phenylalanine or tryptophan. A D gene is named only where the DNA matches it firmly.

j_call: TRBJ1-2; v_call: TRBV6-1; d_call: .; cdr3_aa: CASSEGRLTNYGYTF
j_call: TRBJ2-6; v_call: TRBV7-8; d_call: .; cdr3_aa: CASLAAGANVLTF
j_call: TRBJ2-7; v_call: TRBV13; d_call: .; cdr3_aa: CASSSRFVGVNFYEQYF
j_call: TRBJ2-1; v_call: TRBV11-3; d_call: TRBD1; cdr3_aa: CASSGTGGNEQFF
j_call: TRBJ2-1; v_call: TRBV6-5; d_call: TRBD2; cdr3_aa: CASSYGGVYNEQFF
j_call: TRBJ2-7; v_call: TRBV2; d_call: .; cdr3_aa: CASSEAKYTYEQYF
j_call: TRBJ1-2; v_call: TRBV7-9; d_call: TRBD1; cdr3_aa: CASSSDRGHYGYTF
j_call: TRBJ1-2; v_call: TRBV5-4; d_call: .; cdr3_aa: CASSLEYRFYGYTF
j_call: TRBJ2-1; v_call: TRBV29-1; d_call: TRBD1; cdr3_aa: CSVHDRGPPANEQFF
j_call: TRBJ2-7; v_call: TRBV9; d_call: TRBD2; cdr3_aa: CASSSTSGRVYEQYF
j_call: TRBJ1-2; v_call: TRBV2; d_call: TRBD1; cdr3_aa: CATWTGGVSYGYTF
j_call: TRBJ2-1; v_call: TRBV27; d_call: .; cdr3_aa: CASSLLGGLNNEQFF
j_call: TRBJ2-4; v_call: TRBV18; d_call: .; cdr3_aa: CASSPPIQPTKNIQYF
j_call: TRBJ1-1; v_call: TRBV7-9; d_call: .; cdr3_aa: CASSYPSREAFF
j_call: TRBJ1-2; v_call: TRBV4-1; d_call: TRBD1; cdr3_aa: CASSQLTGGGYTF
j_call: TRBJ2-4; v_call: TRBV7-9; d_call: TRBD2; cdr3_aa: CASSFPDSGRNMAKNIQYF
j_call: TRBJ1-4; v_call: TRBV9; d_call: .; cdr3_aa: CASSPIRGGVANEKLFF
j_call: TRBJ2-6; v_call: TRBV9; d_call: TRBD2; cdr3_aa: CASSLTGVAGGGGANVLTF
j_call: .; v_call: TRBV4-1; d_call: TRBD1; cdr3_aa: CASSHARDRAYEQYF